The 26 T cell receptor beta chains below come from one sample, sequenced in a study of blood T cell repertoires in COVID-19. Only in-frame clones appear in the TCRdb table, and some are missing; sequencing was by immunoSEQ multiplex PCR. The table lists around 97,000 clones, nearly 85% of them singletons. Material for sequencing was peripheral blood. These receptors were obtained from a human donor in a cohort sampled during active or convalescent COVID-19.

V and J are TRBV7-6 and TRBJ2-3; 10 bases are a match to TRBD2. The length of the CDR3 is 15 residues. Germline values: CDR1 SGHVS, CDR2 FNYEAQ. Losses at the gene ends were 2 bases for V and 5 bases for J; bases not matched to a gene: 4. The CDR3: CASSLSQRGGDTQYF. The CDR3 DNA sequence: TGTGCCAGCAGCTTAAGTCAGCGGGGGGGAGATACGCAGTATTTT.

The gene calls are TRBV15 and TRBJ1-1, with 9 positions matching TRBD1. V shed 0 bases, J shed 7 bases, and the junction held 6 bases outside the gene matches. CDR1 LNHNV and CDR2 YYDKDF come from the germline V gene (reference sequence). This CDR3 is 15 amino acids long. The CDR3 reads CATSRDLQGAFEAFF. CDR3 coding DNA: TGTGCCACCAGCAGAGATCTACAGGGGGCTTTTGAAGCTTTCTTT.

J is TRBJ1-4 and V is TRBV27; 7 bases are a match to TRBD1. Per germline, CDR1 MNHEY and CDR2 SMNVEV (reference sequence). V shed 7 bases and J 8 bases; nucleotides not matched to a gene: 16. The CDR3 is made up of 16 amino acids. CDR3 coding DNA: TGTGCCAGCAAAGGGAAAGGGGGCCTCAAAGAGGAAAAACTGTTTTTT. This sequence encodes CASKGKGGLKEEKLFF. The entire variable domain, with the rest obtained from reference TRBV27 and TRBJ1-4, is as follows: EAQVTQNPRYLITVTGKKLTVTCSQNMNHEYMSWYRQDPGLGLRQIYYSMNVEVTDKGDVPEGYKVSRKEKRNFPLILESPSPNQTSLYFCASKGKGGLKEEKLFFGSGTQLSVL.

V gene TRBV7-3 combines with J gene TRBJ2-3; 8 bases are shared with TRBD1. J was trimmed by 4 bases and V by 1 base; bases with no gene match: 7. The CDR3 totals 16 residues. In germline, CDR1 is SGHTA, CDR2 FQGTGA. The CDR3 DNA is TGTGCCAGCAGCTTAAGGGCCCAGGGGGCGGCAGATACGCAGTATTTT. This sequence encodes CASSLRAQGAADTQYF.

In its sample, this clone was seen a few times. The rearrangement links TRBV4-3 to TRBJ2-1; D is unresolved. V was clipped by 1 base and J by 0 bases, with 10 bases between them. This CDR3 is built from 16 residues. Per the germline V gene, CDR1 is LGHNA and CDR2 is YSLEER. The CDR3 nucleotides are TGCGCCAGCAGCCAAGGGCTGGTAAGCTCCTACAATGAGCAGTTCTTC. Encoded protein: CASSQGLVSSYNEQFF.

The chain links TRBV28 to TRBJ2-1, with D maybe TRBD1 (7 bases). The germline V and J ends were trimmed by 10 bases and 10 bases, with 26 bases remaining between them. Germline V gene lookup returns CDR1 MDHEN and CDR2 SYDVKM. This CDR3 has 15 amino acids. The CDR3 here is CATSPDREETGEQFF. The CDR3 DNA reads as TGTGCCACCTCCCCCGACAGGGAGGAAACAGGGGAGCAGTTCTTC.

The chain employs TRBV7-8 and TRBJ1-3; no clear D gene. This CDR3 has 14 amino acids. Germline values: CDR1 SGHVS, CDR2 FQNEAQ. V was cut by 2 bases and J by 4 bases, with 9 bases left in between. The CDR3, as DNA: TGTGCCAGCAGCTTAAGAGGGAACGGAAACACCATATATTTT. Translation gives CASSLRGNGNTIYF. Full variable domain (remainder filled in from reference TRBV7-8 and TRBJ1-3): GAGVSQSPRYKVAKRGQDVALRCDPISGHVSLFWYQQALGQGPEFLTYFQNEAQLDKSGLPSDRFFAERPEGSVSTLKIQRTQQEDSAVYLCASSLRGNGNTIYFGEGSWLTVV.

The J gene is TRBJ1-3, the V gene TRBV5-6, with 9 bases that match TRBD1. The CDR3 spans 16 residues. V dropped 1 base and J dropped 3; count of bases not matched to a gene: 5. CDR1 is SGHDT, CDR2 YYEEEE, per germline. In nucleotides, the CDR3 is TGTGCCAGCAGCTTGTGGACAGGGGCGAGTGGAAACACCATATATTTT. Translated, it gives CASSLWTGASGNTIYF.

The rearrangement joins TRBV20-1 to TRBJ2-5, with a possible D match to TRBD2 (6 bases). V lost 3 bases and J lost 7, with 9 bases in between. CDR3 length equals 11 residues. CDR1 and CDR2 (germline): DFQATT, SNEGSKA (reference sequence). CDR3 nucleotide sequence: TGCAGTGCTAGGGAGGGTGCGACCCAGTACTTC. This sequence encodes CSAREGATQYF.

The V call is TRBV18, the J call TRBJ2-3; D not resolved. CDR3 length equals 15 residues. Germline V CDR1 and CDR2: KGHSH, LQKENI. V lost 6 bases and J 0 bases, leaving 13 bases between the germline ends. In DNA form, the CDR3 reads TGTGCCAGCTCGCCGACTTACTCTAGCACAGATACGCAGTATTTT. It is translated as CASSPTYSSTDTQYF.

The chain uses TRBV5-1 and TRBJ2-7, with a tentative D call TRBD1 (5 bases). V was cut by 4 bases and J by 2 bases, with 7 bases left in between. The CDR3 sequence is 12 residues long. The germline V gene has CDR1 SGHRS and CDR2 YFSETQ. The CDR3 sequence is CASSKDTYEQYF. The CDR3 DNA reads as TGCGCCAGCAGCAAGGACACCTACGAGCAGTACTTC.

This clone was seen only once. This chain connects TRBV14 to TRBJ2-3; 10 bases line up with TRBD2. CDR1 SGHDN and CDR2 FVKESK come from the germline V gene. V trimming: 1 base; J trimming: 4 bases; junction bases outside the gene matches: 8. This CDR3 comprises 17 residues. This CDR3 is CASSQVSPAGGADTQYF. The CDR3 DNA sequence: TGTGCCAGCAGCCAAGTCTCACCAGCGGGGGGGGCAGATACGCAGTATTTT.

Here the CDR3 reads CASSDTGFEETQYF. Here the CDR3 DNA reads TGCGCCAGCAGTGATACGGGGTTTGAGGAGACCCAGTACTTC. The gene calls are TRBV10-2 and TRBJ2-5; a weak D match, TRBD2 (5 bases). This CDR3 comprises 14 residues. V dropped 3 bases and J dropped 5 bases, with 13 bases sitting between them. Germline values: CDR1 WSHSY, CDR2 SAAADI.

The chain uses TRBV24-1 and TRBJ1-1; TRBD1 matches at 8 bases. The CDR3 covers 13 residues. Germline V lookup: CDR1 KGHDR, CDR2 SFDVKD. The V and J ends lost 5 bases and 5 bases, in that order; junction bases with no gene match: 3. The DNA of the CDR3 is TGTGCCACCAGTGCCAGGACAGGGACTGAAGCTTTCTTT. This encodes CATSARTGTEAFF.

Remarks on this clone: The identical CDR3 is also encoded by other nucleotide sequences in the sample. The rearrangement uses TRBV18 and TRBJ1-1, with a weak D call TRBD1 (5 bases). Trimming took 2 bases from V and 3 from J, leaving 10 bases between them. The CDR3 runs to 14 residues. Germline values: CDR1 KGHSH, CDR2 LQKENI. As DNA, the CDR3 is TGTGCCAGCTCACCAGGGGGAGGTCACACTGAAGCTTTCTTT. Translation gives CASSPGGGHTEAFF.

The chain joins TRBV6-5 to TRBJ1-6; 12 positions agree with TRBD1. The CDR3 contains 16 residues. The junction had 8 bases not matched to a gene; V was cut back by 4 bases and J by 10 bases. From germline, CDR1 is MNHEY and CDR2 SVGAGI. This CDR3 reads CASSSQGQGAGSPLHF. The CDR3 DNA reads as TGTGCCAGCAGTTCCCAGGGACAGGGGGCCGGCTCACCCCTCCACTTT.

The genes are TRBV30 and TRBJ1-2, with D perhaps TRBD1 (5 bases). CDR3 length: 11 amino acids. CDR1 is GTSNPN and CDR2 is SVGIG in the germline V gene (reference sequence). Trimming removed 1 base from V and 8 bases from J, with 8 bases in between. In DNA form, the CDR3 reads TGTGCCTGGAGTGGGGGGGTCGGCTACACCTTC. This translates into CAWSGGVGYTF.

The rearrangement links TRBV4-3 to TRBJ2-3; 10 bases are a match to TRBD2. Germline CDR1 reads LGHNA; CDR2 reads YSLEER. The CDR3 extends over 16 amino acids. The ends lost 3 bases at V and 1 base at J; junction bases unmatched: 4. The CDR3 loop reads CASSHPTSGGTDTQYF. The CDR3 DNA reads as TGCGCCAGCAGCCATCCCACTAGCGGGGGCACAGATACGCAGTATTTT.

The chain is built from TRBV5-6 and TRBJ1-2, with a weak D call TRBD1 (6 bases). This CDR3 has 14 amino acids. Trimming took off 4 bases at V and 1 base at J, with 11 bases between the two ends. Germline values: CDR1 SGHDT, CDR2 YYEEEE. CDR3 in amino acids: CASSLTGRNYGYTF. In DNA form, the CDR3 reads TGTGCCAGCAGCCTGACAGGCCGTAACTATGGCTACACCTTC.

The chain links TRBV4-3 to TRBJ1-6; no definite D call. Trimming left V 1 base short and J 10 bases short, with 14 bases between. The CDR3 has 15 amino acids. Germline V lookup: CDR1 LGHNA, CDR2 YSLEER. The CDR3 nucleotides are TGCGCCAGCAGCCAAGGCAATGGCGTGGAGTCACCCCTCCACTTT. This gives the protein CASSQGNGVESPLHF.

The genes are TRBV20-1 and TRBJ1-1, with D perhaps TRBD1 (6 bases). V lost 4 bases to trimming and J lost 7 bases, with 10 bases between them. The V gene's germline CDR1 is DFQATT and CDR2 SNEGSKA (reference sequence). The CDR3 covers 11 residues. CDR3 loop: CSANRDGEAFF. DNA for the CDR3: TGCAGTGCTAACAGGGACGGTGAAGCTTTCTTT.

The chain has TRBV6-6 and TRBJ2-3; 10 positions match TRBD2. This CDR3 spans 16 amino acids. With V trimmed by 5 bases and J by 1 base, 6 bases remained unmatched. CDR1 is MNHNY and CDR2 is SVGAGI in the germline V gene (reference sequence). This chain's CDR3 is CASSTSGTSGTDTQYF. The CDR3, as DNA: TGTGCCAGCAGTACTTCCGGGACTAGCGGCACAGATACGCAGTATTTT.

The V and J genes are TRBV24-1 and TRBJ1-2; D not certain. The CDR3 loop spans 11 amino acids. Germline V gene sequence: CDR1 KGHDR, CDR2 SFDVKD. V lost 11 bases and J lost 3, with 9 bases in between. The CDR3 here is CASPEYYGYTF. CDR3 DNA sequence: TGTGCCAGTCCGGAGTACTATGGCTACACCTTC.

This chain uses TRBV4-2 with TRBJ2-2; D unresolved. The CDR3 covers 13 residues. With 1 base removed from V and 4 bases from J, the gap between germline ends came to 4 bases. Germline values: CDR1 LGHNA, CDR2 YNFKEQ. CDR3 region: CASSQGATGELFF. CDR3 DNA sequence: TGTGCCAGCAGCCAAGGAGCCACCGGGGAGCTGTTTTTT.

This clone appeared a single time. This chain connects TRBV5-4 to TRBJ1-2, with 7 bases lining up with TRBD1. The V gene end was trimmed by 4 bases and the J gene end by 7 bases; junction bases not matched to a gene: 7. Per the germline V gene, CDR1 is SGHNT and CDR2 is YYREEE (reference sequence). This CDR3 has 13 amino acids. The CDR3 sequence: CASSTDRAGGYTF. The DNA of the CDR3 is TGTGCCAGCAGCACCGACAGGGCCGGTGGCTACACCTTC.

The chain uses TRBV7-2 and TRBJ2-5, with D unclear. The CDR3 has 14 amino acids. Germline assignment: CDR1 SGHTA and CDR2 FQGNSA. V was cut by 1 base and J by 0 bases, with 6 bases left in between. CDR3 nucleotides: TGTGCCAGCAGCTTAGGGGCAAACCAAGAGACCCAGTACTTC. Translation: CASSLGANQETQYF.